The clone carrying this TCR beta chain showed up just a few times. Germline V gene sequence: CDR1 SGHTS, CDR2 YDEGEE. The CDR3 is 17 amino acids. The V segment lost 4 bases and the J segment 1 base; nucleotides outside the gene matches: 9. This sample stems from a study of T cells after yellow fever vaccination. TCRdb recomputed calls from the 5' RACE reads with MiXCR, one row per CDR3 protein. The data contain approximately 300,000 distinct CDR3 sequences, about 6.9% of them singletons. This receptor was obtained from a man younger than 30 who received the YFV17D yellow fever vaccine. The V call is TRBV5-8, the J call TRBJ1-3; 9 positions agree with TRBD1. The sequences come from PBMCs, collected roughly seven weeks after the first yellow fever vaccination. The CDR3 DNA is TGTGCCAGCAGCACTCCGGGACAGGGACGATCTGGAAACACCATATATTTT. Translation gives CASSTPGQGRSGNTIYF. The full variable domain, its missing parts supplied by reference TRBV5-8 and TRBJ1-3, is EAGVTQSPTHLIKTRGQQATLRCSPISGHTSVYWYQQALGLGLQFLLWYDEGEERNRGNFPPRFSGRQFPNYSSELNVNALELEDSALYLCASSTPGQGRSGNTIYFGEGSWLTVV.